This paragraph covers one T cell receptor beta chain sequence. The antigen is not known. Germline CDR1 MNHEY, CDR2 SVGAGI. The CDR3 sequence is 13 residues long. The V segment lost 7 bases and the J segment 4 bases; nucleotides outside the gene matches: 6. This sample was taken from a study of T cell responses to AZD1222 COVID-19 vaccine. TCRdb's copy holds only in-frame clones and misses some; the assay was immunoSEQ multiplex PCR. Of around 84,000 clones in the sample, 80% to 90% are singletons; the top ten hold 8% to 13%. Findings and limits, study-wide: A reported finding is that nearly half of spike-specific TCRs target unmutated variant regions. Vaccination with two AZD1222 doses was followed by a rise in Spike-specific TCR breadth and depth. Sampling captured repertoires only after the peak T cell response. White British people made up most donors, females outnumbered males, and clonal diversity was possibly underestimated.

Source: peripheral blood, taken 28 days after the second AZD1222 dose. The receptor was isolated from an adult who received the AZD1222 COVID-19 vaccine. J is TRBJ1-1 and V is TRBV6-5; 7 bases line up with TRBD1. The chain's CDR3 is CASKLQGFTEAFF. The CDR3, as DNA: TGTGCCAGCAAATTACAGGGGTTCACTGAAGCTTTCTTT.